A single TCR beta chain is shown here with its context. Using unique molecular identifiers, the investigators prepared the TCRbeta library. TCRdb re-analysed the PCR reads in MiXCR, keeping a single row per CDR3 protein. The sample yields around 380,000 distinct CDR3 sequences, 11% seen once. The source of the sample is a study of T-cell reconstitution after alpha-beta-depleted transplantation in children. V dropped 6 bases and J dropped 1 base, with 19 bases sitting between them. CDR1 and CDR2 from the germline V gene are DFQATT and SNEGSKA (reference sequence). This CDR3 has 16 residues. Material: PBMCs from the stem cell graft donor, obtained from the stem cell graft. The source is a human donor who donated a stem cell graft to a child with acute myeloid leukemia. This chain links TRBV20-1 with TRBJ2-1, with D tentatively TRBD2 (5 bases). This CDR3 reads CSALGVDGLSYNEQFF. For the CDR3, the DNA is TGCAGTGCCCTCGGGGTGGATGGCCTTTCCTACAATGAGCAGTTCTTC.